The 3 T cell receptor beta chains given below trace back to one sample, sequenced in a study of T cells in Graves' hyperthyroidism and ophthalmopathy. Authors of the study amplified TCR beta CDR3 regions from RNA transcripts. HTBI primers were used for first-round RT-PCR of the TCR CDR3. A single record per CDR3 protein comes from TCRdb applying MiXCR to the multiplex PCR reads. The sample lists a few hundred thousand distinct CDR3 sequences; roughly an eighth were seen once. Sequencing was performed on blood. These receptors were taken from a woman younger than 30 with Graves' hyperthyroidism.

This clonotype was picked up many times. V is TRBV5-1 and J is TRBJ2-4, with TRBD2 matching over 7 bases. Per germline, CDR1 SGHRS and CDR2 YFSETQ. The CDR3 is made up of 15 amino acids. With 4 bases clipped from V and 0 bases from J, the junction kept 4 bases outside the gene matches. Here the CDR3 reads CASSPQRGAKNIQYF. The CDR3 DNA sequence: TGCGCCAGCAGCCCCCAGCGGGGAGCCAAAAACATTCAGTACTTC.

As for this clonotype: A read error may produce the germline difference seen at one junction end. The chain links TRBV29-1 to TRBJ1-5; weak D call: TRBD1 (5 bases). CDR1 SQVTM and CDR2 ANQGSEA come from the germline V gene. This CDR3 is built from 13 residues. The CDR3 here is CGVTGGSNQPQHF. CDR3 in DNA: TGCGGCGTGACGGGGGGTAGCAATCAGCCCCAGCATTTT.

This clonotype was observed many times. This rearrangement joins TRBV6-1 to TRBJ2-7; TRBD2 agrees at 8 bases. The CDR3 is made up of 14 amino acids. After removal of 6 bases from V and 0 bases from J, the junction contained 4 bases not matched to a gene. Germline V gene sequence: CDR1 MNHNS, CDR2 SASEGT. The CDR3 here is CASSTTSDSYEQYF. The CDR3 DNA reads as TGTGCCAGCAGCACGACTAGCGACTCCTACGAGCAGTACTTC.